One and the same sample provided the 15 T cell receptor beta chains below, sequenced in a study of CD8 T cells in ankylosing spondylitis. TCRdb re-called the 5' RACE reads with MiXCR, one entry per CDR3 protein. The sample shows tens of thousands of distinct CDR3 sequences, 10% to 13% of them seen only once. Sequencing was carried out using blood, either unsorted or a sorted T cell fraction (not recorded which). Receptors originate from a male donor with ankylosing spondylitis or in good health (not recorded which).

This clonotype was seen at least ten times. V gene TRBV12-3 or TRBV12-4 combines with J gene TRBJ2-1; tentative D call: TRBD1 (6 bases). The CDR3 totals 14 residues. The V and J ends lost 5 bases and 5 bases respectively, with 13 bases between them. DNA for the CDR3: TGTGCCAGCAGTATCAGGGGAAAGGACAATGAGCAGTTCTTC. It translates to CASSIRGKDNEQFF.

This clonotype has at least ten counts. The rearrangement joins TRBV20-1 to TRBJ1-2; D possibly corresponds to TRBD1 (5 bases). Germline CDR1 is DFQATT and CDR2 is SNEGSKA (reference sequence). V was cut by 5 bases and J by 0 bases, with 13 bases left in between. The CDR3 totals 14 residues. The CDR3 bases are TGCAGTGCTCAGACAGCTTCACCTAACTATGGCTACACCTTC. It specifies CSAQTASPNYGYTF.

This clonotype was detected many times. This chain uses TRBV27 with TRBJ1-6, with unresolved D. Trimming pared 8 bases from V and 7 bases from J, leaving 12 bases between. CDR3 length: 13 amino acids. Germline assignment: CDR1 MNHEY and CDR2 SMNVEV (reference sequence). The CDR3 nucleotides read TGTGCCAGCTCGGAACATGGGAATTCACCCCTCCACTTT. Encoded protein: CASSEHGNSPLHF.

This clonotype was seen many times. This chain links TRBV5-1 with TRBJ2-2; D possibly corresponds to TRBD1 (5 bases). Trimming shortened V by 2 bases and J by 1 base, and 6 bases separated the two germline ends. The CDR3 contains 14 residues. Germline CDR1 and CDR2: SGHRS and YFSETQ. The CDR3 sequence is CASSLTGNTGELFF. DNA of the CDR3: TGCGCCAGCAGCTTAACAGGGAACACCGGGGAGCTGTTTTTT.

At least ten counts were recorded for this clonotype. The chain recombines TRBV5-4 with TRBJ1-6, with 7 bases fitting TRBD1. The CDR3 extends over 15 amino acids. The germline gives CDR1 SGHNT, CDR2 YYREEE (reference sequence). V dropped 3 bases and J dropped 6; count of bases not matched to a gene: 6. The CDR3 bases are TGTGCCAGCAGCTCTCGGGACAGTCCTAATTCACCCCTCCACTTT. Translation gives CASSSRDSPNSPLHF.

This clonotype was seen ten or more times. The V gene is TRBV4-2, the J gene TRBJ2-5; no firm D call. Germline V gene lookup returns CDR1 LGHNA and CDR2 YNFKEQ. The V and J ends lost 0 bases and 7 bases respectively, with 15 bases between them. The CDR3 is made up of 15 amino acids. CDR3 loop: CASSQDRMGMGTQYF. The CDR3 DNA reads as TGTGCCAGCAGCCAAGATAGGATGGGCATGGGGACCCAGTACTTC.

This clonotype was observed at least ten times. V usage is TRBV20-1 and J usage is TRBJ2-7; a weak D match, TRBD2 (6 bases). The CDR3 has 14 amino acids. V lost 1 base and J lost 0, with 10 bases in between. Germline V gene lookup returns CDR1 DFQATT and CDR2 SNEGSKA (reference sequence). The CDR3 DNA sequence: TGCAGTGCTAGAGGCGGGATCCCCTCCTACGAGCAGTACTTC. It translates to CSARGGIPSYEQYF.

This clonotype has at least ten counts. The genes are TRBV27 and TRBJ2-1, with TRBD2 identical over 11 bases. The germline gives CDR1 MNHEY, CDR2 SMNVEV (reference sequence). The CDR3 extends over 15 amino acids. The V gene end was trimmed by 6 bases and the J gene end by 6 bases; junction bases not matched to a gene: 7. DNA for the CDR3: TGTGCCAGCAGCAGGACTAGCGGGCGCAGCAATGAGCAGTTCTTC. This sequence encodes CASSRTSGRSNEQFF.

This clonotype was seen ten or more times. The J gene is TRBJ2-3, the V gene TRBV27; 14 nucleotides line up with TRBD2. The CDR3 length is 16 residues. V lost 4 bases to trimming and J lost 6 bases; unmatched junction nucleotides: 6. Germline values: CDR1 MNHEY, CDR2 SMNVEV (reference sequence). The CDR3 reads CASSSGLAGVGDTQYF. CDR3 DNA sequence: TGTGCCAGCAGTTCGGGACTAGCGGGAGTAGGGGATACGCAGTATTTT.

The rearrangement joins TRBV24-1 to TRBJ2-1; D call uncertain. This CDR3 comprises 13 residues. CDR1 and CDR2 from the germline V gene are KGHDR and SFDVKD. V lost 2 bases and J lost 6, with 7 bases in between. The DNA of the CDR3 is TGTGCCACCAGTGATTCGTGGAGCAATGAGCAGTTCTTC. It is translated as CATSDSWSNEQFF.

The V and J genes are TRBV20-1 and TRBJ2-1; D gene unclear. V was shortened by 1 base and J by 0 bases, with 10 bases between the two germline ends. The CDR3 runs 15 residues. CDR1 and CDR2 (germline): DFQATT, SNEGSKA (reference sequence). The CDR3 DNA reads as TGCAGTGCTAGAGTCGAGCCTAGCTCCTACAATGAGCAGTTCTTC. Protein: CSARVEPSSYNEQFF.

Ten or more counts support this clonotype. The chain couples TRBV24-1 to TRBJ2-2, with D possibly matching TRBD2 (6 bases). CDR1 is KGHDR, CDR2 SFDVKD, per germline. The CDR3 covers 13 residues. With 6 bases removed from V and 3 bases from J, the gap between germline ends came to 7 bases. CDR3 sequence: CATSRGDTGELFF. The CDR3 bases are TGTGCCACCAGTCGCGGGGACACCGGGGAGCTGTTTTTT.

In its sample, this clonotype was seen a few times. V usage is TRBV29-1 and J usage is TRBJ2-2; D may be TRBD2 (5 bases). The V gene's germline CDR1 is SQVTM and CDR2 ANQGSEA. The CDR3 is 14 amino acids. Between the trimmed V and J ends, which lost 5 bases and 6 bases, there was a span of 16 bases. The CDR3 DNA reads TGCAGCGTTAGGCAGGCGGGTTTATCCGGGGAGCTGTTTTTT. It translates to CSVRQAGLSGELFF.

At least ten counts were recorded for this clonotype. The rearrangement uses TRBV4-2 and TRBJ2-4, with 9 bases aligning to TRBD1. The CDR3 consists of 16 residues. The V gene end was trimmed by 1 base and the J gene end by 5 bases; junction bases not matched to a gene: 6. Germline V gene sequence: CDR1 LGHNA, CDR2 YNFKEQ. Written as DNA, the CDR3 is TGTGCCAGCAGCCAAGGAGGGACAGGGTTCCAAAACATTCAGTACTTC. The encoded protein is CASSQGGTGFQNIQYF.

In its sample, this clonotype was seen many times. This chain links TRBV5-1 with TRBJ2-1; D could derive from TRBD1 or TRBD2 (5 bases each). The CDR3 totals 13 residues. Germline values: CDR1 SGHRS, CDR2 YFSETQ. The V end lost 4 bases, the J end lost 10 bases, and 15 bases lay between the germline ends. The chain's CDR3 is CASSRDDRAEQFF. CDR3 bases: TGCGCCAGCAGCCGGGACGATAGGGCGGAGCAGTTCTTC.